This entry concerns a single T cell receptor (beta chain). Antigen specificity is unknown. The data were taken from a study of T cell clonotyping in hematopoietic cell transplantation. Study-level background: Pretransplant recipient samples were taken after cytoreduction. The study's findings and limits: Recipient TCR diversity dropped after transplant; expanded clonotypes rose from day 30 to 180. Broader posttransplant TCR repertoire diversity was predicted by graft donor and pretransplant recipient Inverse Simpson Index values.

Described time point: recipient sample about 28 days before transplant, after cytoreduction. Blood collection times were about day -28 and days 30, 100, 180 posttransplant. The protocol was immunoSEQ multiplex PCR, while the TCRdb copy is restricted to in-frame clones and leaves out a portion. The table lists about 10,000 clones, roughly 84% of them singletons. The specimen comprised peripheral blood mononuclear cells, sampled before stem cell transplant. The sequence was obtained from a woman in her fifties or sixties with chronic myeloid leukemia. Some clones in this sample may be carry-over from other donors' samples.

This CDR3 reads CASIYYTDTQYF. CDR3 nucleotides: TGCGCCAGCATTTATTACACAGATACGCAGTATTTT. The chain combines TRBV10-1 with TRBJ2-3; D uncertain. V dropped 7 bases and J dropped 2 bases, with 7 bases sitting between them. CDR1 WNHNN and CDR2 SYGVQD come from the germline V gene (reference sequence). The CDR3 is 12 residues long.